The 24 T cell receptor beta chains given below trace back to one sample, sequenced in a study of STAT5B mutations in CD4+ large granular lymphocyte leukemia. Sequenced by immunoSEQ multiplex PCR; TCRdb stores in-frame clones only, minus some. The sample lists 48,000 or so clones, less than 85% seen once, with 1.5% in the top ten. The sequencing sample was made of CD4+ T cells from blood buffy coats. Source of these receptors: a human donor in good health.

The gene calls are TRBV7-6 and TRBJ2-5; TRBD2 is a possible D gene (5 bases). Per the germline V gene, CDR1 is SGHVS and CDR2 is FNYEAQ. Trimming took off 5 bases at V and 1 base at J, with 20 bases between the two ends. CDR3 size: 17 residues. The CDR3 region has the DNA TGTGCCAGCAGCCTCAAAACTAGTTCCAATCTCCAAGAGACCCAGTACTTC. As protein: CASSLKTSSNLQETQYF.

The rearrangement joins TRBV5-1 to TRBJ2-7; perhaps TRBD2 as D (7 bases). Trimming shortened V by 7 bases and J by 1 base, and 12 bases separated the two germline ends. The germline V gene encodes CDR1 SGHRS and CDR2 YFSETQ. CDR3 length: 13 amino acids. The CDR3 is CASSGGQSYEQYV. The CDR3 DNA is TGCGCCAGCTCCGGGGGGCAGTCCTACGAGCAGTACGTC.

The chain combines TRBV4-2 with TRBJ2-3, with 8 bases aligning to TRBD2. The CDR3 spans 15 residues. Trimming removed 1 base from V and 0 bases from J; junction bases left unmatched: 0. In germline, CDR1 is LGHNA, CDR2 YNFKEQ. CDR3 nucleotide sequence: TGTGCCAGCAGCCAAGTAGCGGGGAGCACAGATACGCAGTATTTT. It encodes CASSQVAGSTDTQYF.

Worth noting for this clone: Other DNA sequences in this specimen translate into the identical CDR3. The chain carries TRBV7-9 and TRBJ2-3; the D is unclear. Germline loops: CDR1 SEHNR, CDR2 FQNEAQ (reference sequence). With 1 base removed from V and 2 bases from J, the gap between germline ends came to 4 bases. The CDR3 totals 13 residues. CDR3 sequence: CASSLVSTDTQYF. CDR3 sequence (DNA): TGTGCCAGCAGCTTAGTCTCCACAGATACGCAGTATTTT.

In this sample, this clone turned up a few times. The chain uses TRBV10-3 and TRBJ2-1, with D maybe TRBD2 (5 bases). The CDR3 runs to 11 residues. CDR1 and CDR2 from the germline V gene are ENHRY and SYGVKD. V was clipped by 10 bases and J by 7 bases, with 11 bases between them. CDR3 nucleotides: TGTGCCACTTCGGGGTTGAATGAGCAGTTCTTC. Its protein is CATSGLNEQFF.

CDR3 coding DNA: TGTGCCAGTAGTATAACTGAGCTAAACTATGGCTACACCTTC. Residues: CASSITELNYGYTF. The chain is built from TRBV19 and TRBJ1-2; unclear D gene. Trimming took 2 bases from V and 2 from J, leaving 9 bases between them. The CDR3 sequence is 14 residues long. CDR1 and CDR2 (germline): LNHDA, SQIVND (reference sequence).

A few counts support this clone. This chain links TRBV18 with TRBJ1-1; 9 bases match TRBD1. Germline V CDR1 and CDR2: KGHSH, LQKENI. The CDR3 spans 14 residues. The junction had 4 bases not matched to a gene; V was cut back by 5 bases and J by 3 bases. CDR3 in amino acids: CASSSRQGDTEAFF. CDR3 DNA: TGTGCCAGCTCATCCCGACAGGGGGACACTGAAGCTTTCTTT.

V is TRBV5-1 and J is TRBJ2-7; tentatively, D is TRBD1 (6 bases). Looked up from germline, CDR1 is SGHRS and CDR2 is YFSETQ. This CDR3 region has 12 residues. V was shortened by 7 bases and J by 9 bases, with 17 bases between the two germline ends. Here the CDR3 reads CASRGQPVGQYV. The CDR3 DNA is TGCGCCAGCCGAGGACAGCCAGTTGGGCAGTACGTC.

The chain combines TRBV6-5 with TRBJ2-1; D may be TRBD2 (6 bases). Germline CDR1 and CDR2: MNHEY and SVGAGI. V lost 2 bases and J 3 bases, leaving 8 bases between the germline ends. The CDR3 consists of 14 residues. CDR3 in amino acids: CASSYGRGYNEQFF. DNA of the CDR3: TGTGCCAGCAGTTACGGGCGGGGCTACAATGAGCAGTTCTTC.

The rearrangement links TRBV27 to TRBJ1-1; 7 nucleotides line up with TRBD1. CDR1 and CDR2 (germline): MNHEY, SMNVEV (reference sequence). This CDR3 region has 16 residues. Trimming cost V 4 bases and J 4 bases; bases outside gene matches: 12. This CDR3 is CASSSTHTPGGTEAFF. The DNA of the CDR3 is TGTGCCAGCAGTTCGACTCATACCCCAGGGGGCACTGAAGCTTTCTTT.

The chain uses TRBV29-1 and TRBJ2-3, with D perhaps matching TRBD1 (5 bases). Trimming cost V 2 bases and J 4 bases, with 7 bases left between them. The CDR3 consists of 12 residues. Germline lookup yields CDR1 SQVTM and CDR2 ANQGSEA. The CDR3, as DNA: TGCAGCGTTGAAAAAGGGGCAGATACGCAGTATTTT. Translating gives CSVEKGADTQYF.

CDR3 nucleotides: TGTGCCAGCAGTGAACAGGGAGTTGAGCAGTACTTC. As protein: CASSEQGVEQYF. The chain carries TRBV6-1 and TRBJ2-7, with D perhaps given as TRBD1 or TRBD2 (5 bases each). The CDR3 runs 12 residues. Germline loops: CDR1 MNHNS, CDR2 SASEGT. Trimming removed 2 bases from V and 7 bases from J, with 9 bases in between.

The count of this clone is one. V is TRBV19 and J is TRBJ1-3, with 9 bases matching TRBD1. V trimming: 8 bases; J trimming: 2 bases; junction bases outside the gene matches: 13. The CDR3 runs to 17 residues. Germline V lookup: CDR1 LNHDA, CDR2 SQIVND (reference sequence). The CDR3 DNA reads as TGTGCCAGTGGTCGGTCGGGGACAGGGAATACTGGAAACACCATATATTTT. It specifies CASGRSGTGNTGNTIYF.

This sequence joins TRBV6-5 and TRBJ2-7; no reliable D call. V lost 6 bases and J 3 bases, leaving 6 bases between the germline ends. This CDR3 region has 11 residues. Germline V CDR1 and CDR2: MNHEY, SVGAGI. This CDR3 reads CASRHNYEQYF. The CDR3 coding sequence is TGTGCCAGCAGGCACAACTACGAGCAGTACTTC.

This clone has only a few counts. This chain uses TRBV7-9 with TRBJ1-4; D uncertain. V dropped 1 base and J dropped 7 bases, with 7 bases sitting between them. Germline V gene data show CDR1 as SEHNR and CDR2 as FQNEAQ (reference sequence). The CDR3 is 13 amino acids. DNA for the CDR3: TGTGCCAGCAGCTTAGACAGAAGTGAAAAACTGTTTTTT. Translation: CASSLDRSEKLFF.

The chain links TRBV10-3 to TRBJ2-3, with D possibly matching TRBD2 (5 bases). The V gene's germline CDR1 is ENHRY and CDR2 SYGVKD. This CDR3 is built from 15 residues. Trimming left V 2 bases short and J 2 bases short, with 11 bases between. The CDR3 loop is CAISERETNTDTQYF. As DNA, the CDR3 is TGTGCCATCAGTGAGAGGGAGACTAACACAGATACGCAGTATTTT.

This clone has more than one count but fewer than ten. The genes are TRBV6-5 and TRBJ1-5; 10 bases are a match to TRBD1. Germline trimming cut 8 bases from V and 2 bases from J; bases unmatched to any gene: 6. This CDR3 spans 15 amino acids. Germline V lookup: CDR1 MNHEY, CDR2 SVGAGI. This chain's CDR3 is CASRRDRGGNQPQHF. DNA for the CDR3: TGTGCCAGCCGACGGGACAGGGGAGGCAATCAGCCCCAGCATTTT.

This sequence joins TRBV27 and TRBJ2-4; D gene uncertain. The CDR3 has 15 amino acids. Germline V CDR1 and CDR2: MNHEY, SMNVEV (reference sequence). Trimming took 5 bases from V and 0 from J, leaving 11 bases between them. The CDR3 here is CASSRPGLAKNIQYF. For the CDR3, the DNA is TGTGCCAGCAGTAGACCAGGCTTAGCCAAAAACATTCAGTACTTC.

This chain joins TRBV15 and TRBJ2-3; D gene unclear. V was trimmed by 2 bases and J by 2 bases, leaving 5 bases between them. Per the germline V gene, CDR1 is LNHNV and CDR2 is YYDKDF (reference sequence). The CDR3 consists of 13 residues. The CDR3 nucleotides read TGTGCCACCAGCAGACCGGTCACAGATACGCAGTATTTT. It encodes CATSRPVTDTQYF.

The V and J genes are TRBV28 and TRBJ1-3; 8 bases map to TRBD1. The V gene's germline CDR1 is MDHEN and CDR2 SYDVKM. With V trimmed by 5 bases and J by 2 bases, 5 bases remained unmatched. The CDR3 totals 15 residues. The CDR3 coding sequence is TGTGCCAGCAGTCTTCTCAGGGGGCCTGGAAACACCATATATTTT. Translating it yields CASSLLRGPGNTIYF.

The chain recombines TRBV9 with TRBJ2-7, with 9 bases matching TRBD1. Per germline, CDR1 SGDLS and CDR2 YYNGEE. The CDR3 covers 15 residues. V lost 4 bases to trimming and J lost 4 bases; unmatched junction nucleotides: 9. CDR3 DNA sequence: TGTGCCAGCAGCCAGGGACAGGGAGGGACGTACGAGCAGTACTTC. As protein: CASSQGQGGTYEQYF.

This rearrangement joins TRBV10-3 to TRBJ2-1; 8 bases line up with TRBD2. Germline CDR1 reads ENHRY; CDR2 reads SYGVKD. V was clipped by 4 bases and J by 8 bases; unmatched bases: 7. The CDR3 is 14 residues long. CDR3 bases: TGTGCCATCAGTGGTGGGCGGGGGGACGATGAGCAGTTCTTC. Encoded protein: CAISGGRGDDEQFF.

This clone was observed a single time. This chain links TRBV11-2 with TRBJ2-3, with 8 bases fitting TRBD1. The CDR3 spans 14 residues. Germline CDR1 SGHAT, CDR2 FQNNGV. J lost 3 bases, V lost 4 bases, and 3 bases had no gene match. In nucleotides, the CDR3 is TGTGCCAGCAGCTCAGGACAGGGTACAGATACGCAGTATTTT. Protein: CASSSGQGTDTQYF.

The rearrangement joins TRBV5-4 to TRBJ2-5; D is possibly TRBD2 (7 bases). The CDR3 runs to 15 residues. Germline loops: CDR1 SGHNT, CDR2 YYREEE (reference sequence). V was pared by 0 bases and J by 5 bases, with 14 bases between. CDR3: CASSLEGGGQETQYF. DNA for the CDR3: TGTGCCAGCAGCTTGGAAGGCGGGGGCCAGGAGACCCAGTACTTC. The complete variable domain, with remaining parts taken from reference TRBV5-4 and TRBJ2-5, reads ETGVTQSPTHLIKTRGQQVTLRCSSQSGHNTVSWYQQALGQGPQFIFQYYREEENGRGNFPPRFSGLQFPNYSSELNVNALELDDSALYLCASSLEGGGQETQYFGPGTRLLVL.